One TCR beta chain is described in this entry. The germline V gene encodes CDR1 SGHRS and CDR2 YFSETQ. V lost 4 bases and J lost 6; bases outside the gene matches: 8. CDR3 length: 15 residues. Assay used: immunoSEQ multiplex PCR; TCRdb lists only in-frame clones, some missing. This table holds 2,000 to 2,500 clones, 82% found once. The sample comes from a study of tumor T cells in aggressive B-cell lymphoma. J is TRBJ2-7 and V is TRBV5-1, with 12 nucleotides matching TRBD2. This receptor was obtained from an adult with diffuse large B cell lymphoma. The sample was tumor tissue. DNA for the CDR3: TGCGCCAGCAGCCTCTGGACTAGCGGGACGGGCGAGCAGTACTTC. Translation: CASSLWTSGTGEQYF.